This entry lists 19 T cell receptor beta chains sequenced from one sample in a study of shared clonotypes between healthy human individuals (dated by TCRdb to about 2020). Libraries came from the immunoSEQ multiplex PCR assay. Here the immuneACCESS table is served through TCRdb, limited to in-frame sequences with V and J called. Missing clones are a known gap in these copies; in checked studies unresolved V genes cover under half, and the rest lacks a known reason. For this sample the table gives some 650,000 clones, of which more than 95% were detected only once. The ten largest account for 0.057% of the sample. Sequencing was done on a sample of naive CD4+ T cells sorted from blood. The cell subset or site label for this specimen denotes: CD45RA+ positively selected. These receptor sequences come from a woman aged 25 to 39 in good health.

The rearrangement links TRBV5-1 to TRBJ2-1, with 9 bases fitting TRBD1. Losses at the gene ends were 1 base for V and 10 bases for J; bases not matched to a gene: 15. Germline V lookup: CDR1 SGHRS, CDR2 YFSETQ. There are 17 residues in the CDR3. The DNA of the CDR3 is TGCGCCAGCAGCTTGAGGAACCGGGACAGGGTTCGAGGCGAGCAGTTCTTC. It translates to CASSLRNRDRVRGEQFF.

The rearrangement uses TRBV27 and TRBJ2-3; D unclear. Germline CDR1 reads MNHEY; CDR2 reads SMNVEV (reference sequence). This CDR3 comprises 14 residues. Trimming shortened V by 2 bases and J by 8 bases, and 14 bases separated the two germline ends. The CDR3 loop is CASSLEVASGTQYF. CDR3 bases: TGTGCCAGCAGTTTAGAAGTGGCTTCAGGTACGCAGTATTTT.

The CDR3 loop is CASSQREGETQYF. The CDR3 nucleotides are TGCGCCAGCAGCCAGCGAGAAGGAGAGACCCAGTACTTC. The V call is TRBV5-1, the J call TRBJ2-5; D remains unclear. Germline V gene sequence: CDR1 SGHRS, CDR2 YFSETQ. This CDR3 region has 13 residues. Between the trimmed V and J ends, which lost 4 bases and 4 bases, there was a span of 11 bases.

This chain uses TRBV7-6 with TRBJ2-2; D remains unclear. Looked up from germline, CDR1 is SGHVS and CDR2 is FNYEAQ. The CDR3 is 14 amino acids. V was shortened by 1 base and J by 2 bases, with 5 bases between the two germline ends. The chain's CDR3 is CASSLVLNTGELFF. CDR3 nucleotide sequence: TGTGCCAGCAGCTTAGTTCTTAACACCGGGGAGCTGTTTTTT.

This chain joins TRBV27 and TRBJ2-5; D ambiguous. The V end was cut by 6 bases, the J end by 2 bases, with 16 bases between. Germline loops: CDR1 MNHEY, CDR2 SMNVEV (reference sequence). The CDR3 consists of 15 residues. CDR3 loop: CASSPGGVKQETQYF. CDR3 in DNA: TGTGCCAGCAGCCCCGGCGGAGTAAAGCAAGAGACCCAGTACTTC.

This clone was observed once. J is TRBJ2-4 and V is TRBV5-6; tentative D call: TRBD2 (5 bases). Germline CDR1 is SGHDT and CDR2 is YYEEEE. Between the trimmed V and J ends, which lost 2 bases and 2 bases, there was a span of 8 bases. This CDR3 is built from 14 residues. The CDR3 nucleotides are TGTGCCAGCAGCTTCTCGGGGTCCAAAAACATTCAGTACTTC. Protein: CASSFSGSKNIQYF.

Regarding this clone: The same CDR3 arises from other DNA sequences in this sample as well. CDR3 sequence (DNA): TGTGCCAGCAGCCCCGGGACAGTTAACACTGAAGCTTTCTTT. Its protein is CASSPGTVNTEAFF. The V and J genes are TRBV7-2 and TRBJ1-1, with 7 positions matching TRBD1. This CDR3 contains 14 residues. The germline V gene encodes CDR1 SGHTA and CDR2 FQGNSA. The trim removed 5 bases at V and 2 bases at J, leaving 5 bases unmatched.

The chain carries TRBV19 and TRBJ2-1, with 7 bases fitting TRBD2. The CDR3 contains 17 residues. V was clipped by 1 base and J by 2 bases; unmatched bases: 8. In germline, CDR1 is LNHDA, CDR2 SQIVND (reference sequence). CDR3 nucleotide sequence: TGTGCCAGTAGTATAGGGGAGGGAGGCATCCCCTACAATGAGCAGTTCTTC. Protein: CASSIGEGGIPYNEQFF.

Details on this clone: The sample contains more than one DNA sequence encoding this CDR3. The chain couples TRBV7-2 to TRBJ2-3; no firm D call. The CDR3 length is 11 residues. Germline-derived CDR1 and CDR2 are SGHTA and FQGNSA. V was pared by 3 bases and J by 5 bases, with 3 bases between. The CDR3 DNA reads as TGTGCCAGCAGCTTGCGAGATACGCAGTATTTT. This sequence encodes CASSLRDTQYF.

V gene TRBV18 combines with J gene TRBJ2-7; TRBD2 matches 12 bases. The CDR3 is made up of 17 amino acids. Germline V gene data show CDR1 as KGHSH and CDR2 as LQKENI. J was trimmed by 2 bases and V by 4 bases; bases with no gene match: 9. The CDR3, as DNA: TGTGCCAGCTCACGGGAAAAACTAGCGGGAGGTCCCTACGAGCAGTACTTC. It is translated as CASSREKLAGGPYEQYF.

V gene TRBV28 combines with J gene TRBJ1-3; the match to TRBD1 covers 7 bases. J gave up 2 bases and V 8 bases, and 15 bases lay outside the gene matches. The CDR3 has 17 amino acids. Germline V lookup: CDR1 MDHEN, CDR2 SYDVKM. DNA of the CDR3: TGTGCCAGCCAGGCAGGGGGATTCGGAAGGACTGGAAACACCATATATTTT. It yields the protein CASQAGGFGRTGNTIYF. Using reference TRBV28 and TRBJ1-3 for the parts outside the CDR3, the full variable domain is DVKVTQSSRYLVKRTGEKVFLECVQDMDHENMFWYRQDPGLGLRLIYFSYDVKMKEKGDIPEGYSVSREKKERFSLILESASTNQTSMYLCASQAGGFGRTGNTIYFGEGSWLTVV.

The chain has TRBV11-3 and TRBJ2-2; D is perhaps TRBD2 (6 bases). Germline CDR1 and CDR2: SGHNT and YENEEA. The CDR3 has 14 amino acids. Trimming stripped 5 bases from V and 5 bases from J, with 12 bases between. CDR3 DNA: TGTGCCAGCAGCGTCCGAGGGAGGACCGGGGAGCTGTTTTTT. As protein: CASSVRGRTGELFF.

V is TRBV5-1 and J is TRBJ2-1, with TRBD2 matching 10 bases. With 1 base clipped from V and 8 bases from J, the junction kept 6 bases outside the gene matches. Germline V gene lookup returns CDR1 SGHRS and CDR2 YFSETQ. The length of the CDR3 is 15 residues. Written as DNA, the CDR3 is TGCGCCAGCAGCTTGCTAGCGGGAGTGAGTTATGAGCAGTTCTTC. The encoded protein is CASSLLAGVSYEQFF.

The chain employs TRBV5-8 and TRBJ1-5; maybe TRBD1 (6 bases). This CDR3 is built from 14 residues. The V end was cut by 4 bases, the J end by 7 bases, with 15 bases between. Germline V gene lookup returns CDR1 SGHTS and CDR2 YDEGEE. CDR3 in amino acids: CASSRTTGSQPQHF. CDR3 bases: TGTGCCAGCAGCCGTACGACAGGTTCCCAGCCCCAGCATTTT.

This chain connects TRBV5-1 to TRBJ2-7; the D gene is possibly TRBD2 (6 bases). Germline CDR1 reads SGHRS; CDR2 reads YFSETQ. The CDR3 extends over 15 amino acids. With 0 bases removed from V and 0 bases from J, the gap between germline ends came to 10 bases. The CDR3 nucleotides read TGCGCCAGCAGCTTGGGGGCGGGGAGCTCCTACGAGCAGTACTTC. Encoded protein: CASSLGAGSSYEQYF.

J is TRBJ2-1 and V is TRBV7-8; D is possibly TRBD2 (7 bases). Germline CDR1 is SGHVS and CDR2 is FQNEAQ. This CDR3 has 18 amino acids. Trimming took off 6 bases at V and 4 bases at J, with 25 bases between the two ends. The CDR3 loop reads CASSLGTGRDAGYNEQFF. CDR3 bases: TGTGCCAGCAGTCTAGGAACAGGGAGGGACGCGGGTTACAATGAGCAGTTCTTC.

J is TRBJ2-6 and V is TRBV7-9; no firm D call. In germline, CDR1 is SEHNR, CDR2 FQNEAQ (reference sequence). The CDR3 length is 14 residues. V dropped 3 bases and J dropped 4 bases, with 7 bases sitting between them. CDR3 nucleotides: TGTGCCAGCAGCTTTAGTATGGGGGCCAACGTCCTGACTTTC. Translating it yields CASSFSMGANVLTF.

The rearrangement uses TRBV29-1 and TRBJ2-5, with D perhaps matching TRBD2 (6 bases). Germline V gene lookup returns CDR1 SQVTM and CDR2 ANQGSEA. This CDR3 comprises 13 residues. Trimming cost V 7 bases and J 1 base, with 13 bases left between them. The CDR3 DNA reads TGCAGCGCTTCACGGGGGACCCAAGAGACCCAGTACTTC. Amino acid sequence: CSASRGTQETQYF.

The chain recombines TRBV5-4 with TRBJ2-2, with D maybe TRBD2 (6 bases). Trimming removed 2 bases from V and 0 bases from J, with 8 bases in between. The germline V gene has CDR1 SGHNT and CDR2 YYREEE (reference sequence). CDR3 length: 15 residues. The CDR3 region has the DNA TGTGCCAGCAGCTTTAGCGGCTCGAACACCGGGGAGCTGTTTTTT. Translation: CASSFSGSNTGELFF.